This T cell receptor beta chain was documented in a study of cytomegalovirus exposure and HLA in healthy donors. Primers included in the PCR were 60 Vbeta and 13 Jbeta primers. Assay used: immunoSEQ multiplex PCR; TCRdb lists only in-frame clones, some missing. The sample has 65,000 to 85,000 clones; 70% to 85% are singletons. On this clone: Its antigen remains unidentified.

In germline, CDR1 is SGDLS, CDR2 YYNGEE. The CDR3 consists of 15 residues. The trim removed 0 bases at V and 4 bases at J, leaving 3 bases unmatched. Study findings and constraints: The likely explanation for a cluster of highly shared sequence variants was sequencing artifact.

Sequencing was done on a sample of PBMCs. The clonotype comes from a woman aged 45-60 years in good health and CMV-seronegative. This rearrangement joins TRBV9 to TRBJ2-1, with TRBD2 matching over 8 bases. The CDR3 protein is CASSVGIAGYNEQFF. The CDR3 nucleotides read TGTGCCAGCAGCGTAGGGATAGCGGGGTACAATGAGCAGTTCTTC.